This TCR beta chain emerged from a study of T-cell memory formation after mild COVID-19. About the research overall: TCR clusters were largely donor specific. Study conclusions and caveats: Certain responding clones were present in pre-infection memory, suggesting participation of cross-reactive memory.

Libraries for TCRalpha and TCRbeta carried sample barcodes and unique molecular identifiers via 5'RACE. TCRdb re-derived calls from the 5' RACE reads in MiXCR, one entry per CDR3 protein. The sample lists around 510,000 distinct CDR3 sequences; roughly 20% were seen once. This clonotype was observed many times. The antigen remains undetermined. Germline CDR1 and CDR2: SGHRS and YFSETQ. The CDR3 extends over 15 amino acids. V was pared by 0 bases and J by 5 bases, with 12 bases between. The TCR originated in an adult woman who had mild COVID-19 (a few samples of this study predate the infection). Cell type and time point are not known. The sequenced sample was PBMCs or a T cell subset sorted from them (not recorded which). The gene calls are TRBV5-1 and TRBJ2-1; tentatively, D is TRBD2 (5 bases). The CDR3 DNA reads as TGCGCCAGCAGCTTGGTAGCGACCAATAACAATGAGCAGTTCTTC. Translated, it gives CASSLVATNNNEQFF.